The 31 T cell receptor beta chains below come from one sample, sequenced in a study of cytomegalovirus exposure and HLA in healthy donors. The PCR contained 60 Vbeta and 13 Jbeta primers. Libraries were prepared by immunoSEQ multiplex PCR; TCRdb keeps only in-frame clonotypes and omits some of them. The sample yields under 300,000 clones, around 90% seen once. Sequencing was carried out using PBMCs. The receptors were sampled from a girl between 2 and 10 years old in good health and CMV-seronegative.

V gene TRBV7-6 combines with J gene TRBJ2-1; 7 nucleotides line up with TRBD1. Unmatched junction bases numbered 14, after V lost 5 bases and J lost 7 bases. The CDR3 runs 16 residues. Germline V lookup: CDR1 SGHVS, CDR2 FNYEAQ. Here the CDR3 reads CASSPGGWAGRNEQFF. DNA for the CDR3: TGTGCCAGCAGCCCAGGGGGTTGGGCCGGTAGAAATGAGCAGTTCTTC.

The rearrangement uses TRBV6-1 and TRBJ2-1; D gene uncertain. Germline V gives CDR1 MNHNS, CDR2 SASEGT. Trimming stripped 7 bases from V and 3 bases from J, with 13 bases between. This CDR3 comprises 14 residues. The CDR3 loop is CASTGANDYNEQFF. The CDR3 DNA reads TGTGCCAGCACCGGAGCGAATGACTACAATGAGCAGTTCTTC.

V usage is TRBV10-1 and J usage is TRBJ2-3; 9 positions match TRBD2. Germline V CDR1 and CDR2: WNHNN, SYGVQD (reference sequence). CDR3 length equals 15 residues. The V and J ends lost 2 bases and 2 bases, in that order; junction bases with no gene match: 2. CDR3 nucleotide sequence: TGCGCCAGCAGTGAGACTAGCGGGTACACAGATACGCAGTATTTT. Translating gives CASSETSGYTDTQYF.

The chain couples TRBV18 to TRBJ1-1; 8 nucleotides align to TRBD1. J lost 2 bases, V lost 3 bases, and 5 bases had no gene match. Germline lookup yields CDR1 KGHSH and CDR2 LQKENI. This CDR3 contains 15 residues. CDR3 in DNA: TGTGCCAGCTCACCGGCCAGGGGGCCCAACACTGAAGCTTTCTTT. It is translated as CASSPARGPNTEAFF.

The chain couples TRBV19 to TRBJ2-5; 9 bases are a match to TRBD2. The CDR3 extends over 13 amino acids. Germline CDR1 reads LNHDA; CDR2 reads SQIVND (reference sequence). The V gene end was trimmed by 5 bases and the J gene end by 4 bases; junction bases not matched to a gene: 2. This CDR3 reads CASSGTSTETQYF. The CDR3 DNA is TGTGCCAGTAGTGGGACTAGCACAGAGACCCAGTACTTC.

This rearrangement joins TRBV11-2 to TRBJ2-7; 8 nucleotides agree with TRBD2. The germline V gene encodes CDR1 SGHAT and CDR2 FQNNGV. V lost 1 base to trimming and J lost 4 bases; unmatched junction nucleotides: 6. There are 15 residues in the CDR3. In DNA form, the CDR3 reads TGTGCCAGCAGCTTAGGGGAACTAGCGGATTACGAGCAGTACTTC. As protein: CASSLGELADYEQYF.

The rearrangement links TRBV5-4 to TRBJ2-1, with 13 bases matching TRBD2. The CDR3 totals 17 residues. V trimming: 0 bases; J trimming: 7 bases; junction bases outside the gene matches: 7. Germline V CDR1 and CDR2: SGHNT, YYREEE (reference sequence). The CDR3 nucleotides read TGTGCCAGCAGCTTGGCACAACTAGCGGGAGGGCCGAATGAGCAGTTCTTC. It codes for CASSLAQLAGGPNEQFF.

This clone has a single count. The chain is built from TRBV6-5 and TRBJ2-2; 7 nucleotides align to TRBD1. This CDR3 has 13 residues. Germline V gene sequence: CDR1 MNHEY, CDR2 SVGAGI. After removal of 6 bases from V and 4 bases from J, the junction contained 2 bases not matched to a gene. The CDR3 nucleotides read TGTGCCAGCAGCGCAGGGGGCACCGGGGAGCTGTTTTTT. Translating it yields CASSAGGTGELFF.

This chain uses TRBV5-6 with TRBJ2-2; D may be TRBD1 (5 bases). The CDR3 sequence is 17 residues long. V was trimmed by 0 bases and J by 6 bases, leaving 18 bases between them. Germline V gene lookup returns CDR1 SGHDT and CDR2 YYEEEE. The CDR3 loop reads CASSLGGRTFFAGELFF. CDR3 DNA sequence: TGTGCCAGCAGCTTGGGGGGCCGTACCTTCTTCGCCGGGGAGCTGTTTTTT.

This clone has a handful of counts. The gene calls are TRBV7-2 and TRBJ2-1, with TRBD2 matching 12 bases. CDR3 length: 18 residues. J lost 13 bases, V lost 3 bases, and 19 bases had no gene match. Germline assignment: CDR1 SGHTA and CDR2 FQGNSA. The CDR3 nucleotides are TGTGCCAGCAGCTTTACCGACCAGGGACTAGCGGGCGTCACCAACCAGTTCTTC. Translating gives CASSFTDQGLAGVTNQFF.

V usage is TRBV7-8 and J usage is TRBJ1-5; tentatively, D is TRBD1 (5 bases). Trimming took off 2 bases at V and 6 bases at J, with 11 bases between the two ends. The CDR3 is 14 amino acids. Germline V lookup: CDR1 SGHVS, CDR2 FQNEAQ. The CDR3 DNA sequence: TGTGCCAGCAGCTTAAAAGGGGCCGGTCAGCCCCAGCATTTT. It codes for CASSLKGAGQPQHF.

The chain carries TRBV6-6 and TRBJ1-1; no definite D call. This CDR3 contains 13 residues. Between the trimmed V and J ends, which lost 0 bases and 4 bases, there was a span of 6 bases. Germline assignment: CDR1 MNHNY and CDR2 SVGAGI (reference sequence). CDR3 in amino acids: CASSYSLGTEAFF. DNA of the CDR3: TGTGCCAGCAGTTACTCGCTAGGCACTGAAGCTTTCTTT.

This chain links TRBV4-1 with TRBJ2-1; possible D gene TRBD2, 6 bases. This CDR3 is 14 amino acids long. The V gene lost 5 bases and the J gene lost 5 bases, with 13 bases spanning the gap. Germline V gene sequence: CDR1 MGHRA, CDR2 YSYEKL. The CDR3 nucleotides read TGCGCCAGCAGCTTCCGACTAGGTAACAATGAGCAGTTCTTC. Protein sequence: CASSFRLGNNEQFF.

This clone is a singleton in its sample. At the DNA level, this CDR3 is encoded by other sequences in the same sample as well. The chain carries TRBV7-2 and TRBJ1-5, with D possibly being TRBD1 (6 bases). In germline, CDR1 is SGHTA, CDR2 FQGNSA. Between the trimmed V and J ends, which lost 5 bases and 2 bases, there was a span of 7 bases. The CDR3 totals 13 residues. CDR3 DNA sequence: TGTGCCAGCAGCCGACAGGGCAATCAGCCCCAGCATTTT. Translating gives CASSRQGNQPQHF.

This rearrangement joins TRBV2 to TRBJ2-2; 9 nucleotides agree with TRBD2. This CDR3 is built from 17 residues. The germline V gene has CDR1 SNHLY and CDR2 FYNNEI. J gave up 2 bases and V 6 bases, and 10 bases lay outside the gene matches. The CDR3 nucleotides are TGTGCCAGCAGCGAACATAGCGGGGGATTTAACACCGGGGAGCTGTTTTTT. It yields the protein CASSEHSGGFNTGELFF.

Here the CDR3 reads CASTPYSNQPQHF. Here the CDR3 DNA reads TGTGCCAGCACCCCCTATAGCAATCAGCCCCAGCATTTT. This chain joins TRBV6-1 and TRBJ1-5; D unresolved. From germline, CDR1 is MNHNS and CDR2 SASEGT. CDR3 length: 13 residues. The V end was cut by 7 bases, the J end by 0 bases, with 7 bases between.

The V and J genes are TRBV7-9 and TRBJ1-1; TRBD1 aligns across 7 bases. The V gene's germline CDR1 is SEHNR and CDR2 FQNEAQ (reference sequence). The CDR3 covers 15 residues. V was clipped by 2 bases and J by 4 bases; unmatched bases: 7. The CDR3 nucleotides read TGTGCCAGCAGCTTAAGGGCTACAGGGGTCACTGAAGCTTTCTTT. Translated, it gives CASSLRATGVTEAFF.

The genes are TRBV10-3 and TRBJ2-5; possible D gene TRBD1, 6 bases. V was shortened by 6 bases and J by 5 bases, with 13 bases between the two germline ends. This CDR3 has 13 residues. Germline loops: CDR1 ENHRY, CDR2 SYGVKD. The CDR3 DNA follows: TGTGCCATCAGGCCCAGGGGATTCGAGACCCAGTACTTC. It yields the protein CAIRPRGFETQYF.

CDR3 amino acids: CATNTDTGAKNIQYF. CDR3 bases: TGTGCCACCAATACCGATACAGGGGCCAAAAACATTCAGTACTTC. The chain joins TRBV15 to TRBJ2-4; perhaps TRBD1 as D (6 bases). V lost 7 bases and J lost 1, with 14 bases in between. In germline, CDR1 is LNHNV, CDR2 YYDKDF (reference sequence). The CDR3 is 15 amino acids.

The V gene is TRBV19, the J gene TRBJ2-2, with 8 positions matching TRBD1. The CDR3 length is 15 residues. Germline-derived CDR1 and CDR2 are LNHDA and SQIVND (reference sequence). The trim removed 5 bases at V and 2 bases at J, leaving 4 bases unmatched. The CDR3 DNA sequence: TGTGCCAGTAGTCCCGGGACAGGTAACACCGGGGAGCTGTTTTTT. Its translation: CASSPGTGNTGELFF.

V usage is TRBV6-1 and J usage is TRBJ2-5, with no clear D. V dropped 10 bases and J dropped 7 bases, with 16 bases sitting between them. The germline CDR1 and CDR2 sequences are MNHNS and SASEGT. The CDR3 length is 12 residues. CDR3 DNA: TGTGCCAACGGTTCCGGTGTACGGACCCAGTACTTC. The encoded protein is CANGSGVRTQYF.

The CDR3 DNA reads as TGTGCCAGCAACTTGCCGGGACACAGCAAAAACATTCAGTACTTC. Its translation: CASNLPGHSKNIQYF. This chain links TRBV28 with TRBJ2-4; possibly TRBD1 for D (6 bases). Germline V gene sequence: CDR1 MDHEN, CDR2 SYDVKM. V lost 7 bases and J 3 bases, leaving 16 bases between the germline ends. The CDR3 is made up of 15 amino acids. Filled out from reference TRBV28 and TRBJ2-4, the complete variable domain reads DVKVTQSSRYLVKRTGEKVFLECVQDMDHENMFWYRQDPGLGLRLIYFSYDVKMKEKGDIPEGYSVSREKKERFSLILESASTNQTSMYLCASNLPGHSKNIQYFGAGTRLSVL.

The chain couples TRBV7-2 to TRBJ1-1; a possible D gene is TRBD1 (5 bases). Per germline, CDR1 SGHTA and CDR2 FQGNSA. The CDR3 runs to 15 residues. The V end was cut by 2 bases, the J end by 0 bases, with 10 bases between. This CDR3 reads CASSLQVQVNTEAFF. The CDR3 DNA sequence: TGTGCCAGCAGCTTACAGGTACAGGTGAACACTGAAGCTTTCTTT.

The CDR3 bases are TGCGCCAGCAGCCTTTCCCACAGGGTAGGCACAGATACGCAGTATTTT. It encodes CASSLSHRVGTDTQYF. The chain joins TRBV4-1 to TRBJ2-3; TRBD1 is a possible D gene (6 bases). CDR1 is MGHRA, CDR2 YSYEKL, per germline. The CDR3 extends over 16 amino acids. The V end was cut by 4 bases, the J end by 1 base, with 15 bases between.

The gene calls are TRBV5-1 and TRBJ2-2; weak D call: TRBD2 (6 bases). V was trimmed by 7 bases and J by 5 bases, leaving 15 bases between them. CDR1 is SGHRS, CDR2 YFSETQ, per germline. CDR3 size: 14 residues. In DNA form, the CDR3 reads TGCGCCAGCTGCCAGACTAGTATGACCGGGGAGCTGTTTTTT. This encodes CASCQTSMTGELFF.

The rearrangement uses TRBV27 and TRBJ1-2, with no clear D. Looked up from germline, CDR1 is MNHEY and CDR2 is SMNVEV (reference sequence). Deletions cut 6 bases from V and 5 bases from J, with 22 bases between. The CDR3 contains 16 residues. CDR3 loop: CASSSPYRGLRYGYTF. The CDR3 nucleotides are TGTGCCAGCAGCTCCCCCTATAGAGGGCTTCGGTATGGCTACACCTTC.

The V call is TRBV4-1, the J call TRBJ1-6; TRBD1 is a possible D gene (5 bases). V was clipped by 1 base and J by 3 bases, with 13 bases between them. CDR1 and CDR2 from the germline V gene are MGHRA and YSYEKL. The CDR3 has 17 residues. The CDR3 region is CASSQAWTPGYNSPLHF. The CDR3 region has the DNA TGCGCCAGCAGCCAAGCCTGGACACCCGGCTATAATTCACCCCTCCACTTT.

The CDR3 DNA sequence: TGCGCCAGCAGCTTGGCCCCAGGGGATAATAATTCACCCCTCCACTTT. Amino acids: CASSLAPGDNNSPLHF. The rearrangement uses TRBV5-1 and TRBJ1-6, with a tentative D call TRBD1 (6 bases). Trimming took off 0 bases at V and 5 bases at J, with 12 bases between the two ends. Germline V gene sequence: CDR1 SGHRS, CDR2 YFSETQ. The CDR3 has 16 amino acids. Variable domain in full (rest from reference TRBV5-1 and TRBJ1-6): KAGVTQTPRYLIKTRGQQVTLSCSPISGHRSVSWYQQTPGQGLQFLFEYFSETQRNKGNFPGRFSGRQFSNSRSEMNVSTLELGDSALYLCASSLAPGDNNSPLHFGNGTRLTVT.

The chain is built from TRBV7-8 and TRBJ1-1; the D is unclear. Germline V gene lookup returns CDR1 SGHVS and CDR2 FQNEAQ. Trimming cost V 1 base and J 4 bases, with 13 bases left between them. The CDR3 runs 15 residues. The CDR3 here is CASSLVLMAFTEAFF. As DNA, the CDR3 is TGTGCCAGCAGCTTAGTCCTCATGGCCTTCACTGAAGCTTTCTTT.

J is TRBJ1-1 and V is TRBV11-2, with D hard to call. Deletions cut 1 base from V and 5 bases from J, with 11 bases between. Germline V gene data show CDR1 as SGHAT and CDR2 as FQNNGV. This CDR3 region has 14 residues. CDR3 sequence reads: CASSLGVEVTEAFF. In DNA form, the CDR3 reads TGTGCCAGCAGCTTAGGGGTTGAGGTTACTGAAGCTTTCTTT.

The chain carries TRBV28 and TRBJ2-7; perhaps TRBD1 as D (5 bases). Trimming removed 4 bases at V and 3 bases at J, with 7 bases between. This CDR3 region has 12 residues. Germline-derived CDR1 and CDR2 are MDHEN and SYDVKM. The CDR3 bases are TGTGCCAGCAGTTCAGGGAACTACGAGCAGTACTTC. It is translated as CASSSGNYEQYF.